The subject of this entry is one TCR beta chain. The antigen is not known. This specimen belongs to a study of PD-1 blockade in classical Hodgkin lymphoma. Study-wide points: CD8+ TCR diversity did not rise significantly by C4D1, unlike CD4+.

V shed 0 bases, J shed 2 bases, and the junction held 5 bases outside the gene matches. Germline values: CDR1 SGHTA, CDR2 FQGTGA. There are 16 residues in the CDR3. This table comes from immunoSEQ multiplex PCR, and its TCRdb copy is limited to in-frame clones, with some not included. The table lists fewer than 100,000 clones, about 92% of them singletons, with roughly 1.9% in the top ten. Indicated time point: cycle 4 day 1 (C4D1), after 6 weeks of nivolumab. Following autologous stem cell transplantation, relapse occurred in every patient, and exposure to brentuximab vedotin varied. The receptor's source is a human donor with classical Hodgkin lymphoma. Sequenced here: peripheral blood mononuclear cells (PBMCs), sampled before the fourth cycle of nivolumab. V is TRBV7-3 and J is TRBJ2-3, with 7 bases identical to TRBD2. The CDR3 nucleotides read TGTGCCAGCAGCTTAACCCGGGAGGAGGCCACAGATACGCAGTATTTT. As protein: CASSLTREEATDTQYF.